There are a few counts of the clone carrying this T cell receptor (beta chain). This entry belongs to a study of blood T cells in healthy people across ages. Sample-barcoded 5' priming and a J-beta primer mix drove a second PCR of about 6 to 12 cycles. Unique molecular identifiers of 12 random nucleotides labeled each cDNA. TCRdb reprocessed the 5' RACE reads with MiXCR, giving one entry per CDR3 protein. There are around 1,900,000 distinct CDR3 sequences in the sample; 39% occur only once, and about 21% lies in the top ten. This CDR3 spans 14 amino acids. Per the germline V gene, CDR1 is MNHNS and CDR2 is SASEGT. The V end was cut by 2 bases, the J end by 8 bases, with 14 bases between. Peripheral blood from each donor was collected in a volume of approximately 10 milliliters.

The specimen was blood. The chain links TRBV6-1 to TRBJ2-3; possible D gene TRBD1, 6 bases. This receptor was obtained from a human donor in good health. The CDR3 spells CASSESGAWGTQYF. The CDR3 nucleotides read TGTGCCAGCAGTGAATCAGGGGCTTGGGGTACGCAGTATTTT.